The rows below give T cell receptor beta chains drawn from one sample of a study of blood T cell repertoires in COVID-19. TCRdb's table, derived via immunoSEQ multiplex PCR, lists solely in-frame clones and lacks some. The sample carries under 250,000 clones, roughly 90% recorded once. Input material: peripheral blood. The receptors shown here come from a man aged 55 to 69 with COVID-19, enrolled during active disease. Both conserved end residues are part of each CDR3.

v_call | cdr3_aa
TRBV5-4 | CASRCGLLVEGHPFLEYF
TRBV7-8 | CASSFRTGGLFSGANVLTF
TRBV2 | CASSLQGIDYGYTF
TRBV29-1 | CSVGEAVNTGELFF
TRBV28 | CASSLYSYEQYF
TRBV24-1 | CATRYGSNQPQHF
TRBV14 | CASSQTLKGLVVETQYF
TRBV10-3 | CAISEPNYGYTF
TRBV2 | CASSRGRTDTQYF
TRBV30 | CAWRPRLSPFNSPLHF
TRBV18 | CASSPPTSGGDTQYF
TRBV9 | CASSVAPGSEQFF
TRBV28 | CASSLPIPDTQYF
TRBV9 | CASSAQGMNTEAFF
TRBV7-6 | CASTSGAFMYGGGATGELFF
TRBV19 | CASSNRQGIYGYTF
TRBV5-5 | CASSGSGQAYEQYF
TRBV2 | CAGLRDRGNTEAFF
TRBV11-2 | CASNPPGSYGYTF
TRBV7-7 | CASSLGKDRVFTEAFF
TRBV2 | CASSGPGTSGRGEQFF